What follows are 24 T cell receptor beta chains derived from one specimen sequenced in a study of response to subunit inactivated influenza vaccine. Using its own MiXCR run on the RT-PCR reads, TCRdb lists one record per CDR3 protein. Among 300,000 to 350,000 distinct CDR3 sequences, 20% to 25% were seen once, and the ten largest hold roughly a tenth. The material sequenced was PBMCs from blood, taken about 20 months after vaccination. The receptor source for this set is a man between 50 and 69 years old who received an inactivated influenza vaccine.

The rearrangement joins TRBV4-1 to TRBJ2-4; a weak D match, TRBD1 (6 bases). The CDR3 covers 15 residues. V was cut by 1 base and J by 3 bases, with 10 bases left in between. Looked up from germline, CDR1 is MGHRA and CDR2 is YSYEKL. The DNA of the CDR3 is TGCGCCAGCAGCCAAGCGGGACAAAACAAAAACATTCAGTACTTC. Translating gives CASSQAGQNKNIQYF.

This chain connects TRBV6-2 or TRBV6-3 to TRBJ1-2; D not certain. CDR1 MNHEY and CDR2 SVGEGT come from the germline V gene. V shed 0 bases and J shed 2 bases, with 7 bases lying between them. The CDR3 has 14 residues. The CDR3 reads CASSYSGRNYGYTF. DNA of the CDR3: TGTGCCAGCAGTTACTCGGGCAGGAACTATGGCTACACCTTC.

J is TRBJ1-2 and V is TRBV5-1, with 11 nucleotides matching TRBD1. The germline gives CDR1 SGHRS, CDR2 YFSETQ. The CDR3 loop spans 14 amino acids. The V and J ends lost 0 bases and 7 bases, in that order; junction bases with no gene match: 2. The CDR3 DNA sequence: TGCGCCAGCAGCTTGGGGGACAGGGGGTCTGGCTACACCTTC. Translated: CASSLGDRGSGYTF. Combining the CDR3 with reference TRBV5-1 and TRBJ1-2 gives the whole variable domain KAGVTQTPRYLIKTRGQQVTLSCSPISGHRSVSWYQQTPGQGLQFLFEYFSETQRNKGNFPGRFSGRQFSNSRSEMNVSTLELGDSALYLCASSLGDRGSGYTFGSGTRLTVV.

The chain has TRBV27 and TRBJ2-3; the D gene is possibly TRBD1 (6 bases). V shed 5 bases and J shed 4 bases, with 16 bases lying between them. CDR3 length: 15 amino acids. Germline V CDR1 and CDR2: MNHEY, SMNVEV (reference sequence). CDR3 nucleotide sequence: TGTGCCAGCAGTGACACAGGGAGTTGGTCAGATACGCAGTATTTT. Protein product: CASSDTGSWSDTQYF.

V usage is TRBV6-2 or TRBV6-3 and J usage is TRBJ2-1, with TRBD2 as a possible D gene (6 bases). The CDR3 has 15 amino acids. Trimming removed 2 bases from V and 0 bases from J, with 8 bases in between. Germline V gene sequence: CDR1 MNHEY, CDR2 SVGEGT. The CDR3 DNA follows: TGTGCCAGCAGTTACGGGGGGTTCTCCTACAATGAGCAGTTCTTC. Its protein is CASSYGGFSYNEQFF.

This clonotype was seen a handful of times. The chain is built from TRBV12-3 or TRBV12-4 and TRBJ1-1, with D maybe TRBD1 (6 bases). V lost 6 bases and J lost 3, with 17 bases in between. The CDR3 extends over 15 amino acids. In DNA form, the CDR3 reads TGTGCCAGCAGGAAGGGGGTTCGAAGGGACACTGAAGCTTTCTTT. Its translation: CASRKGVRRDTEAFF.

This clonotype was detected many times. This chain links TRBV20-1 with TRBJ2-4, with a weak D call TRBD2 (5 bases). CDR1 is DFQATT and CDR2 is SNEGSKA in the germline V gene (reference sequence). The V and J ends lost 0 bases and 4 bases respectively, with 19 bases between them. This CDR3 has 17 residues. CDR3 sequence: CSARDTKEDQWKNIQYF. Written as DNA, the CDR3 is TGCAGTGCTAGAGATACGAAGGAGGACCAATGGAAAAACATTCAGTACTTC.

This clonotype appeared once. The chain employs TRBV6-5 and TRBJ2-1; D gene ambiguous. This CDR3 region has 13 residues. The germline gives CDR1 MNHEY, CDR2 SVGAGI. V was clipped by 2 bases and J by 4 bases, with 6 bases between them. In nucleotides, the CDR3 is TGTGCCAGCAGTTACCCCTATTACAATGAGCAGTTCTTC. Protein product: CASSYPYYNEQFF.

This clonotype was seen repeatedly, ten times or more. The chain employs TRBV3-1 and TRBJ1-3; TRBD1 might be the D (6 bases). V was shortened by 6 bases and J by 6 bases, with 15 bases between the two germline ends. This CDR3 contains 14 residues. Germline V gene data show CDR1 as LGHDT and CDR2 as YNNKEL (reference sequence). The DNA of the CDR3 is TGTGCCAGCAGAGAAACAGGGTTTACAAACACCATATATTTT. It codes for CASRETGFTNTIYF.

This clonotype occurred a few times. V usage is TRBV7-2 and J usage is TRBJ1-5; perhaps TRBD1 as D (5 bases). Trimming took 5 bases from V and 4 from J, leaving 9 bases between them. The CDR3 extends over 13 amino acids. Germline CDR1 and CDR2: SGHTA and FQGNSA. The CDR3, as DNA: TGTGCCAGCAGCCGACAGAAAAATCAGCCCCAGCATTTT. This codes for CASSRQKNQPQHF.

This clonotype has a handful of counts. The V and J genes are TRBV5-1 and TRBJ2-5, with D perhaps matching TRBD1 (5 bases). V was trimmed by 1 base and J by 3 bases, leaving 10 bases between them. The CDR3 sequence is 14 residues long. CDR1 is SGHRS, CDR2 YFSETQ, per germline. The CDR3 reads CASSLLPREETQYF. The CDR3, as DNA: TGCGCCAGCAGCTTGCTCCCCAGGGAAGAGACCCAGTACTTC. Looking up the rest from reference TRBV5-1 and TRBJ2-5 gives the full variable domain: KAGVTQTPRYLIKTRGQQVTLSCSPISGHRSVSWYQQTPGQGLQFLFEYFSETQRNKGNFPGRFSGRQFSNSRSEMNVSTLELGDSALYLCASSLLPREETQYFGPGTRLLVL.

V and J are TRBV28 and TRBJ1-5, with 9 bases matching TRBD1. With 9 bases clipped from V and 0 bases from J, the junction kept 12 bases outside the gene matches. The CDR3 is made up of 17 amino acids. Per germline, CDR1 MDHEN and CDR2 SYDVKM. The DNA of the CDR3 is TGTGCCAGTACGACAGGGGGAGCTAGTAATAGCAATCAGCCCCAGCATTTT. As protein: CASTTGGASNSNQPQHF.

This clonotype was seen a handful of times. The chain carries TRBV20-1 and TRBJ2-1, with 9 bases fitting TRBD2. The germline V gene encodes CDR1 DFQATT and CDR2 SNEGSKA (reference sequence). The CDR3 contains 16 residues. The V gene end was trimmed by 1 base and the J gene end by 0 bases; junction bases not matched to a gene: 4. Here the CDR3 DNA reads TGCAGTGCTAGAGCTCTAGCGGGGAGCTCCTACAATGAGCAGTTCTTC. Its translation: CSARALAGSSYNEQFF.

The chain is built from TRBV3-1 and TRBJ1-1; D gene uncertain. The CDR3 contains 14 residues. The V end lost 3 bases, the J end lost 1 base, and 9 bases lay between the germline ends. The germline gives CDR1 LGHDT, CDR2 YNNKEL (reference sequence). CDR3 residues: CASSHVGANTEAFF. CDR3 nucleotide sequence: TGTGCCAGCAGCCACGTCGGAGCGAACACTGAAGCTTTCTTT.

A few counts support this clonotype. The CDR3 reads CASSYHSTDTQYF. CDR3 coding DNA: TGTGCCAGCAGCTACCACTCCACAGATACGCAGTATTTT. The V call is TRBV7-6, the J call TRBJ2-3; D gene ambiguous. The CDR3 extends over 13 amino acids. Trimming shortened V by 4 bases and J by 2 bases, and 7 bases separated the two germline ends. Germline-derived CDR1 and CDR2 are SGHVS and FNYEAQ.

There are many counts of this clonotype. This chain links TRBV10-3 with TRBJ2-7; D might be TRBD2 (7 bases). The CDR3 covers 18 residues. V lost 2 bases, J lost 2 bases, and 22 bases lay in between. In germline, CDR1 is ENHRY, CDR2 SYGVKD. The CDR3 here is CAISEREGERTFPYEQYF. The CDR3 bases are TGTGCCATCAGTGAGAGGGAGGGGGAGAGGACTTTTCCCTACGAGCAGTACTTC.

The chain carries TRBV6-1 and TRBJ2-5; 8 bases align to TRBD2. CDR3 length: 17 amino acids. The germline CDR1 and CDR2 sequences are MNHNS and SASEGT. Trimming at V came to 6 bases and at J to 5 bases, leaving 17 bases not matched to a gene. The CDR3 bases are TGTGCCAGCAGCCTAGGTAGAGCGGGAGTTTCCGCCGAGACCCAGTACTTC. It specifies CASSLGRAGVSAETQYF.

The chain is built from TRBV4-1 and TRBJ2-5; no clear D gene. The CDR3 extends over 16 amino acids. Per the germline V gene, CDR1 is MGHRA and CDR2 is YSYEKL. V dropped 1 base and J dropped 2 bases, with 14 bases sitting between them. The DNA of the CDR3 is TGCGCCAGCAGCCAAGGAGGAATCCGAATTCAAGAGACCCAGTACTTC. Translation: CASSQGGIRIQETQYF.

In this sample, this clonotype turned up a few times. V usage is TRBV7-9 and J usage is TRBJ1-1; the D gene is possibly TRBD1 (5 bases). Germline V CDR1 and CDR2: SEHNR, FQNEAQ (reference sequence). Between the trimmed V and J ends, which lost 2 bases and 7 bases, there was a span of 11 bases. This CDR3 region has 13 residues. As DNA, the CDR3 is TGTGCCAGCAGCTTACCAGGGTTGGGTGAAGCTTTCTTT. Amino acids: CASSLPGLGEAFF.

The sample holds many counts of this clonotype. V gene TRBV20-1 combines with J gene TRBJ1-2; TRBD1 matches at 9 bases. The germline CDR1 and CDR2 sequences are DFQATT and SNEGSKA (reference sequence). The CDR3 runs to 13 residues. With V trimmed by 3 bases and J by 8 bases, 7 bases remained unmatched. DNA for the CDR3: TGCAGTGCTAGGCCCCGGGACAGGGAGGGCTACACCTTC. This sequence encodes CSARPRDREGYTF.

Only one count was recorded for this clonotype. The V gene is TRBV27, the J gene TRBJ2-3, with 9 bases aligning to TRBD1. Per germline, CDR1 MNHEY and CDR2 SMNVEV (reference sequence). The V gene end was trimmed by 5 bases and the J gene end by 3 bases; junction bases not matched to a gene: 6. The CDR3 spans 15 residues. CDR3 amino acids: CASSPQGTGTDTQYF. In DNA form, the CDR3 reads TGTGCCAGCAGTCCCCAGGGGACAGGGACAGATACGCAGTATTTT.

This clonotype was recorded a few times. This chain links TRBV7-2 with TRBJ2-7; 8 bases align to TRBD1. Per the germline V gene, CDR1 is SGHTA and CDR2 is FQGNSA. V lost 1 base and J lost 6; bases outside the gene matches: 5. The CDR3 totals 14 residues. CDR3 in DNA: TGTGCCAGCAGCTTAGGTGACAGGGGCTCCGAGCAGTACTTC. It specifies CASSLGDRGSEQYF. Together with reference TRBV7-2 and TRBJ2-7, the CDR3 gives the full variable domain: GAGVSQSPSNKVTEKGKDVELRCDPISGHTALYWYRQSLGQGLEFLIYFQGNSAPDKSGLPSDRFSAERTGGSVSTLTIQRTQQEDSAVYLCASSLGDRGSEQYFGPGTRLTVT.

In DNA form, the CDR3 reads TGTGCCTGGAGTGTACGTCCGACAAGAGCTTTCTTT. Amino acids: CAWSVRPTRAFF. The V and J genes are TRBV30 and TRBJ1-1; D is undetermined. The CDR3 consists of 12 residues. V lost 0 bases and J lost 10, with 12 bases in between. The germline CDR1 and CDR2 sequences are GTSNPN and SVGIG (reference sequence).

A few counts support this clonotype. The chain couples TRBV3-1 to TRBJ1-1, with D uncertain. The V end was cut by 1 base, the J end by 3 bases, with 9 bases between. The CDR3 is 14 residues long. From germline, CDR1 is LGHDT and CDR2 YNNKEL (reference sequence). CDR3 region: CASSQVSQYTEAFF. The CDR3 DNA is TGTGCCAGCAGCCAAGTCAGCCAATACACTGAAGCTTTCTTT.